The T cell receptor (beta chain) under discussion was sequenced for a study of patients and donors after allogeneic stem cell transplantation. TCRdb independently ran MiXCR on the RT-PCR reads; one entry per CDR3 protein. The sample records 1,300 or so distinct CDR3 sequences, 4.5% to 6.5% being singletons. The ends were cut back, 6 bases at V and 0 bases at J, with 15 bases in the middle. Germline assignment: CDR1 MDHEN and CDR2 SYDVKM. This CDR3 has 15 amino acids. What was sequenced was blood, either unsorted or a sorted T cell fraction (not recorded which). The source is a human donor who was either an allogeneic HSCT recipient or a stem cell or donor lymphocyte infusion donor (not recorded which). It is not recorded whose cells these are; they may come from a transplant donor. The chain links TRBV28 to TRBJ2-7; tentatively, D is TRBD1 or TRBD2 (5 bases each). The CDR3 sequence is CASSQDKAGSYEQYF. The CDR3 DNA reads TGTGCCAGCAGCCAGGACAAGGCGGGCTCCTACGAGCAGTACTTC.